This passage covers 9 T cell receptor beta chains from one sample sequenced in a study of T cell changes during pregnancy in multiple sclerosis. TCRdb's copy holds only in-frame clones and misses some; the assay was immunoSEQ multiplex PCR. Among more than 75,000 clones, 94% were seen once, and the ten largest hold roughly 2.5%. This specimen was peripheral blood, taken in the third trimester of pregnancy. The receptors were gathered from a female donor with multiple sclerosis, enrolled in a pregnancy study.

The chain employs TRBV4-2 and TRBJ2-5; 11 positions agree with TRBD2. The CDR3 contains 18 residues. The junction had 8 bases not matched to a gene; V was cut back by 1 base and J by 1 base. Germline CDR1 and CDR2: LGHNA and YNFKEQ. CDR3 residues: CASSQGTSGGMIQETQYF. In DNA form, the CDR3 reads TGTGCCAGCAGCCAAGGAACTAGCGGGGGTATGATCCAAGAGACCCAGTACTTC.

The CDR3 sequence is CASGLVLAGVIDEQFF. The CDR3 coding sequence is TGTGCTAGTGGTTTGGTACTAGCGGGGGTTATAGATGAGCAGTTCTTC. J is TRBJ2-1 and V is TRBV12-5; TRBD2 matches 11 bases. CDR3 length: 16 amino acids. Germline V gives CDR1 LGHNT, CDR2 FRNRAP. With 0 bases clipped from V and 8 bases from J, the junction kept 6 bases outside the gene matches.

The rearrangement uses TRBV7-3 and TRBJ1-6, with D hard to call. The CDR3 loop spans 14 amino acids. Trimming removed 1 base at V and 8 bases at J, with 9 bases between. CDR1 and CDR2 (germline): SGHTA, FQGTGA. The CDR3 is CASSLNSMDSPLHF. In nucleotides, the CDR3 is TGTGCCAGCAGCTTAAACTCGATGGATTCACCCCTCCACTTT.

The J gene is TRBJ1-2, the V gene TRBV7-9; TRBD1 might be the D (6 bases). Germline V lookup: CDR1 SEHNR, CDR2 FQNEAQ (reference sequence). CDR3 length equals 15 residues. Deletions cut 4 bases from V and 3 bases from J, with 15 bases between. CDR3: CASSYGQNLDYGYTF. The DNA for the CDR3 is TGTGCCAGCAGCTATGGACAGAACTTAGACTATGGCTACACCTTC.

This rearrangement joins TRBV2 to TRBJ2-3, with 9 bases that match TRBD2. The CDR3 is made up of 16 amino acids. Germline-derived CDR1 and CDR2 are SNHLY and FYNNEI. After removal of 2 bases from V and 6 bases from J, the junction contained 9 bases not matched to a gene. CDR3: CASSELLRGGRDTQYF. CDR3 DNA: TGTGCCAGCAGTGAATTGTTGCGGGGGGGCCGGGATACGCAGTATTTT.

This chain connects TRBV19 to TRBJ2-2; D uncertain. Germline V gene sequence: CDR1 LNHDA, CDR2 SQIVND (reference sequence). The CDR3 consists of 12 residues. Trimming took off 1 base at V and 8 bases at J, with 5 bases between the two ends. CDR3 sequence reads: CASSIVAGELFF. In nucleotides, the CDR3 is TGTGCCAGTAGTATAGTGGCAGGGGAGCTGTTTTTT.

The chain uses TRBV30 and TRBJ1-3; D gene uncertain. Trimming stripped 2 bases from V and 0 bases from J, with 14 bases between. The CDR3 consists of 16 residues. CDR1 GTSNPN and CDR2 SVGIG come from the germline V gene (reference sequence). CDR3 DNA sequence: TGTGCCTGGAGTCTTCCCCATAGGAGCTCTGGAAACACCATATATTTT. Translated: CAWSLPHRSSGNTIYF. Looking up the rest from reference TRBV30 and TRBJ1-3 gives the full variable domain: SQTIHQWPATLVQPVGSPLSLECTVEGTSNPNLYWYRQAAGRGLQLLFYSVGIGQISSEVPQNLSASRPQDRQFILSSKKLLLSDSGFYLCAWSLPHRSSGNTIYFGEGSWLTVV.

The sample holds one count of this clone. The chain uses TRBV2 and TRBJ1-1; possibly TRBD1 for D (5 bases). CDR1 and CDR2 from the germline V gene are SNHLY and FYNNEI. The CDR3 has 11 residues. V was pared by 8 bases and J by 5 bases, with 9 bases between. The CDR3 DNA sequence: TGTGCCAGCCGGGGGGGGACTGAAGCTTTCTTT. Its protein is CASRGGTEAFF.

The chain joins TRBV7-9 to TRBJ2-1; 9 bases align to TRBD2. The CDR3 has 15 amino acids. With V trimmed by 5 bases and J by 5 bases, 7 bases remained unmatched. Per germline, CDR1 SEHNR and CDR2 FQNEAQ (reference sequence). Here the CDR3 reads CASSPPAGGHNEQFF. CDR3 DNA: TGTGCCAGCAGCCCTCCAGCGGGGGGTCACAATGAGCAGTTCTTC.